The 5 T cell receptor beta chains listed next were all sequenced from one sample in a study of patients and donors after allogeneic stem cell transplantation. TCRdb independently ran MiXCR on the RT-PCR reads; one entry per CDR3 protein. The sample lists around 8,200 distinct CDR3 sequences; roughly 11% were seen once. The specimen sequenced was blood, either unsorted or a sorted T cell fraction (not recorded which). These receptors originate from a human donor who was either an allogeneic HSCT recipient or a stem cell or donor lymphocyte infusion donor (not recorded which). It is not recorded whose cells these are; they may come from a transplant donor.

This clonotype was recorded at least ten times. CDR3 in DNA: TGTGCCAGAAGCTTGGAGACTAGCGGGGGGGCCTTATCTTGGAATGAGCAGTTCTTC. Translated, it gives CARSLETSGGALSWNEQFF. V gene TRBV5-3 combines with J gene TRBJ2-1; TRBD2 aligns across 14 bases. TRBV5-3 is noted as an ORF with a role that remains uncertain. Trimming took 0 bases from V and 7 from J; bases not matched to a gene: 12. The CDR3 length is 19 residues.

There are many counts of this clonotype. The chain joins TRBV27 to TRBJ1-6, with D tentatively TRBD1 (5 bases). This CDR3 has 15 amino acids. The ends were cut back, 1 base at V and 9 bases at J, with 13 bases in the middle. Per germline, CDR1 MNHEY and CDR2 SMNVEV (reference sequence). The CDR3 loop is CASSLYGDDLSPLHF. The CDR3 bases are TGTGCCAGCAGTTTATATGGGGACGATCTTTCACCCCTCCACTTT.

There are many counts of this clonotype. J is TRBJ1-6 and V is TRBV11-2; D unclear. Trimming took off 4 bases at V and 6 bases at J, with 4 bases between the two ends. The CDR3 has 12 residues. Germline-derived CDR1 and CDR2 are SGHAT and FQNNGV. In nucleotides, the CDR3 is TGTGCCAGCAGCTACTCTAATTCACCCCTCCACTTT. Protein product: CASSYSNSPLHF.

This clonotype was seen repeatedly, ten times or more. The chain has TRBV7-2 and TRBJ1-2; D gene uncertain. The CDR3 has 13 residues. The germline V gene has CDR1 SGHTA and CDR2 FQGNSA. The V and J ends lost 5 bases and 3 bases respectively, with 10 bases between them. CDR3 residues: CASSQGSDYGYTF. The DNA for the CDR3 is TGTGCCAGCAGCCAAGGGTCAGACTATGGCTACACCTTC.

This clonotype was found many times. The CDR3 DNA sequence: TGTGCCAGCAGTTTGGAACCGGCTTCTGAAAAACTGTTTTTT. Protein: CASSLEPASEKLFF. The chain uses TRBV12-3 or TRBV12-4 and TRBJ1-4, with D uncertain. Between the trimmed V and J ends, which lost 3 bases and 7 bases, there was a span of 12 bases. The CDR3 has 14 amino acids.